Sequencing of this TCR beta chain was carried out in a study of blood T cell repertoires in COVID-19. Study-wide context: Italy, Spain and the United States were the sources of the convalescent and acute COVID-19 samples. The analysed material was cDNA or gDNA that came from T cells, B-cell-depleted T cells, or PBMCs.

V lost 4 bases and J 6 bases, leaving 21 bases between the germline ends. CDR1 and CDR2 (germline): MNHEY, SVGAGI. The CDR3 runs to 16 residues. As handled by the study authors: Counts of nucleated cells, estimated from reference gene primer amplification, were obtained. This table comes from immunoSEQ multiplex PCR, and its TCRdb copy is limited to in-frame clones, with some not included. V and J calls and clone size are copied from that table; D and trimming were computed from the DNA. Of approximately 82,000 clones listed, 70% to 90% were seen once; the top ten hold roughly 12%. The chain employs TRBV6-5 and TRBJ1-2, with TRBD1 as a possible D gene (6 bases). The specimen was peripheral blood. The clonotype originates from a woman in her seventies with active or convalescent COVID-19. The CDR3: CASSSSGGAGRNGYTF. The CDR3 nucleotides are TGTGCCAGCAGTTCCAGCGGGGGGGCAGGGAGGAATGGCTACACCTTC.